The text below deals with one T cell receptor (beta chain). No antigen is known for it. Healthy and HIV-negative, the adult donors had no recent acute infections or vaccinations. The sample is drawn from a study of shared clonotypes between healthy human individuals. Broader study findings: Clonotype sharing among the donors was expected to vary with sequencing depth.

The test was conducted at deep level. The genomic DNA of each subset was split evenly across several immunoSEQ plates. Generated by immunoSEQ multiplex PCR, the TCRdb table keeps only in-frame clones and is missing some. This table has roughly 1,500,000 clones, less than 99% appearing once. This CDR3 has 18 residues. J was trimmed by 0 bases and V by 6 bases; bases with no gene match: 12. The germline gives CDR1 KGHSH, CDR2 LQKENI. This receptor was taken from a man aged 25-40 years in good health. The material sequenced was naive CD4+ T cells sorted from blood. Specified subset: CD45RA+ positively selected. This sequence joins TRBV18 and TRBJ2-3; 10 nucleotides line up with TRBD2. CDR3 sequence: CASSLLLSTSGSTDTQYF. The CDR3 region has the DNA TGTGCCAGCTCGCTCCTCCTATCGACTAGCGGGAGCACAGATACGCAGTATTTT.